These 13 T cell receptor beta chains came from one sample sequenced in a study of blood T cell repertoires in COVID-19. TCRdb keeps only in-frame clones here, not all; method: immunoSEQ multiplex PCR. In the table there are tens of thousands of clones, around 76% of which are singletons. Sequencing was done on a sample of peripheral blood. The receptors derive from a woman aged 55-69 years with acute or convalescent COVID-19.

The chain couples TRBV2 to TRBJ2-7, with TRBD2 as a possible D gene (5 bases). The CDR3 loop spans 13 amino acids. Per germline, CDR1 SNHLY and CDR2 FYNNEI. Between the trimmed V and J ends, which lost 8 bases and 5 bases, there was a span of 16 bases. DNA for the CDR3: TGTGCCAGCGAGCCGATGGAGGTGGACGAGCAGTACTTC. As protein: CASEPMEVDEQYF.

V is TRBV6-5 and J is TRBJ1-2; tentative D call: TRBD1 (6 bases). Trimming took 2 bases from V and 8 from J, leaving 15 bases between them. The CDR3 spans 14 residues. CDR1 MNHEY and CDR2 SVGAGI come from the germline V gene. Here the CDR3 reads CASSYPGHVGGYTF. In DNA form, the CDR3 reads TGTGCCAGCAGTTACCCGGGACATGTCGGCGGCTACACCTTC.

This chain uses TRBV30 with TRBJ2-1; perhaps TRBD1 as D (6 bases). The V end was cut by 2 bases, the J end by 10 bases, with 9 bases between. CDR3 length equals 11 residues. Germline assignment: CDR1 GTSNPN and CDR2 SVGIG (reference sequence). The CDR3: CAWSTGPEQFF. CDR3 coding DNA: TGTGCCTGGAGTACAGGGCCCGAGCAGTTCTTC.

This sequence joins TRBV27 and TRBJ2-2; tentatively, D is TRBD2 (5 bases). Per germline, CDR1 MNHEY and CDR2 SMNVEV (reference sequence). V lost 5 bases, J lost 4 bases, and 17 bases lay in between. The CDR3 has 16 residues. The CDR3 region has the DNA TGTGCCAGCAGTGGAGCGGCATCCCCGTCCACCGGGGAGCTGTTTTTT. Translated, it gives CASSGAASPSTGELFF.

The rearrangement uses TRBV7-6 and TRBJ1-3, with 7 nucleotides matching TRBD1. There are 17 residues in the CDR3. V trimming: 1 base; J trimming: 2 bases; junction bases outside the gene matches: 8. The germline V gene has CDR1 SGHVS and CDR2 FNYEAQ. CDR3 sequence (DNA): TGTGCCAGCAGCTTAGGCGCCGGGACAGCTGCTGGAAACACCATATATTTT. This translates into CASSLGAGTAAGNTIYF.

The CDR3 sequence: CASSHRQGDEKLFF. The CDR3 DNA reads as TGTGCCAGCTCACACCGACAGGGGGACGAAAAACTGTTTTTT. The rearrangement links TRBV18 to TRBJ1-4; TRBD1 matches 9 bases. CDR3 size: 14 residues. With V trimmed by 4 bases and J by 8 bases, 5 bases remained unmatched. CDR1 is KGHSH, CDR2 LQKENI, per germline.

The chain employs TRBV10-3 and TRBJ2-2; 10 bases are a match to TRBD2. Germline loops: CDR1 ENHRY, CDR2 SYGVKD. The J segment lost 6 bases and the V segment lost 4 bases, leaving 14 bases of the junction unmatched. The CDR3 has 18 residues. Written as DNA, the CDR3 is TGTGCCATCAGTGTAAGGAGCGGGGGGGCCGATTTGGCCGGGGAGCTGTTTTTT. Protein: CAISVRSGGADLAGELFF.

This CDR3 reads CASSATGSTGYTF. CDR3 bases: TGTGCCAGCAGCGCCACAGGGAGTACTGGCTACACCTTC. The V and J genes are TRBV9 and TRBJ1-2; possible D gene TRBD1, 6 bases. Per germline, CDR1 SGDLS and CDR2 YYNGEE. This CDR3 has 13 amino acids. The V and J ends lost 3 bases and 7 bases respectively, with 13 bases between them.

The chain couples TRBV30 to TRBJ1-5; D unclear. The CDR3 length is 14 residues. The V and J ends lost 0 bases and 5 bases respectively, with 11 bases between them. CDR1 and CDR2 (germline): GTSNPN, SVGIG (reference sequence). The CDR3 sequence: CAWSVESVYQPQHF. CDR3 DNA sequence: TGTGCCTGGAGTGTTGAGAGTGTCTATCAGCCCCAGCATTTT. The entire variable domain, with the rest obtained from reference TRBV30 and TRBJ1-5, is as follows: SQTIHQWPATLVQPVGSPLSLECTVEGTSNPNLYWYRQAAGRGLQLLFYSVGIGQISSEVPQNLSASRPQDRQFILSSKKLLLSDSGFYLCAWSVESVYQPQHFGDGTRLSIL.

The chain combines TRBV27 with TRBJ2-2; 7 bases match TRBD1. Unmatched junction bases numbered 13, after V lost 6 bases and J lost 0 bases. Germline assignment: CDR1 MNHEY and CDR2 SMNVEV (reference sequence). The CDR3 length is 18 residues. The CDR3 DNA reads TGTGCCAGCAGCAGTTACGCCAAGGGGACAGCGAACACCGGGGAGCTGTTTTTT. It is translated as CASSSYAKGTANTGELFF.

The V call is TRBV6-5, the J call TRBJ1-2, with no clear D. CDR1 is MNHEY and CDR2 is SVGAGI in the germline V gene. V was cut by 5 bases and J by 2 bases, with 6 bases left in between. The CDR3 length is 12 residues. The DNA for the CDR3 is TGTGCCAGCAGTAGGGAGAACTATGGCTACACCTTC. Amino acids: CASSRENYGYTF.

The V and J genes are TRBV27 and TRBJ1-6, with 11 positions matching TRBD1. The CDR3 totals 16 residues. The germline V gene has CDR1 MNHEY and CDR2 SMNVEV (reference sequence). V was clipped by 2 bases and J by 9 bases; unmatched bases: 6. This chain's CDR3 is CASSLRRTGGRSPLHF. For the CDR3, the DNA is TGTGCCAGCAGTTTACGACGGACAGGGGGCCGTTCACCCCTCCACTTT.

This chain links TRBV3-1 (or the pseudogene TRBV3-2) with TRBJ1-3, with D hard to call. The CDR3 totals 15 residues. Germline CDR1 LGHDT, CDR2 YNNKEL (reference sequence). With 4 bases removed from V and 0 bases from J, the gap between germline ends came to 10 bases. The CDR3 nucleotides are TGTGCCAGCAGCCCGCGCGGATTCTCTGGAAACACCATATATTTT. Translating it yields CASSPRGFSGNTIYF.